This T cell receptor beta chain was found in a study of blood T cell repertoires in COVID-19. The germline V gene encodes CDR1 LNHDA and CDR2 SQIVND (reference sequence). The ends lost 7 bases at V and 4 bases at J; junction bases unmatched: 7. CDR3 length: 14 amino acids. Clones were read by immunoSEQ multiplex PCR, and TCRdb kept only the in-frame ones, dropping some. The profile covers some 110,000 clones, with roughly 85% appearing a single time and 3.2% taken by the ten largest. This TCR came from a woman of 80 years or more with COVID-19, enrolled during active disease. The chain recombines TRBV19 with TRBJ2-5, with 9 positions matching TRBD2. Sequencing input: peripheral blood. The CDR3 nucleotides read TGTGCCAGTACTCTTAGCGGGAGTCTAGAGACCCAGTACTTC. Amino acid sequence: CASTLSGSLETQYF. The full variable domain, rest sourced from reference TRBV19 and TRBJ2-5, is DGGITQSPKYLFRKEGQNVTLSCEQNLNHDAMYWYRQDPGQGLRLIYYSQIVNDFQKGDIAEGYSVSREKKESFPLTVTSAQKNPTAFYLCASTLSGSLETQYFGPGTRLLVL.